These 2 T cell receptor beta chains originate from one sample sequenced in a study of control samples from healthy donors and cancer patients. Profiled with immunoSEQ multiplex PCR; TCRdb holds only in-frame clones, not every one. The sample carries approximately 70,000 clones, about 90% recorded once. The specimen sequenced was blood. The receptor source for this set is a woman between 45 and 65 years old in good health.

This rearrangement joins TRBV4-1 to TRBJ2-3; 13 nucleotides agree with TRBD2. Trimming removed 7 bases from V and 6 bases from J; junction bases left unmatched: 10. Germline V gene lookup returns CDR1 MGHRA and CDR2 YSYEKL. The CDR3 runs 16 residues. CDR3 sequence (DNA): TGCGCCAGCACATCCAACCTACTAGCGGGAGGGGATACGCAGTATTTT. As protein: CASTSNLLAGGDTQYF.

The chain carries TRBV4-1 and TRBJ2-7; 7 bases match TRBD1. With V trimmed by 1 base and J by 7 bases, 4 bases remained unmatched. This CDR3 contains 13 residues. CDR1 MGHRA and CDR2 YSYEKL come from the germline V gene. The CDR3: CASSQATGKEQYF. CDR3 nucleotides: TGCGCCAGCAGCCAAGCGACAGGGAAAGAGCAGTACTTC.